Included here is one TCR beta chain sequence, with context. The source of the sample is a study of blood T cell repertoires in COVID-19. Study-wide background: Acute and convalescent COVID-19 specimens originated in the United States, Italy and Spain. In each case, the material was cDNA or gDNA derived from T cells, B-cell-depleted T cells, or PBMCs.

The CDR3 sequence is 12 residues long. CDR1 and CDR2 from the germline V gene are MNHNY and SVGAGI (reference sequence). The V gene lost 5 bases and the J gene lost 7 bases, with 9 bases spanning the gap. Per the original data handling: By means of reference gene primer amplification, nucleated cell counts were estimated. This table comes from immunoSEQ multiplex PCR, and its TCRdb copy is limited to in-frame clones, with some not included. V, J and clone size derive from that table, while D and trimming were established from the DNA sequence. The sample consists of 250,000 to 350,000 clones, around four fifths of them appearing once.

This TCR was sampled from a woman aged 50 to 65 with acute or convalescent COVID-19. V and J are TRBV6-6 and TRBJ2-1; no definite D call. Sequencing was done on a sample of peripheral blood. The CDR3 is CASSPLRNEQFF. The CDR3 coding sequence is TGTGCCAGCAGTCCTCTCCGGAATGAGCAGTTCTTC.